These 18 T cell receptor beta chains came from one sample sequenced in a study of blood T cell repertoires in COVID-19. TCRdb's table, derived via immunoSEQ multiplex PCR, lists solely in-frame clones and lacks some. The sample consists of some 390,000 clones, about nine tenths of them appearing once. Sequencing used peripheral blood. All receptors come from a woman in her thirties or forties with COVID-19, enrolled during active disease.

A remark on this clone: This specimen includes other DNA sequences encoding the same CDR3. This chain joins TRBV28 and TRBJ1-5, with a possible D match to TRBD1 (6 bases). V was pared by 6 bases and J by 1 base, with 7 bases between. The CDR3 extends over 13 amino acids. Looked up from germline, CDR1 is MDHEN and CDR2 is SYDVKM. The CDR3 protein is CASSGQSNQPQHF. CDR3 nucleotides: TGTGCCAGCAGCGGACAGAGCAATCAGCCCCAGCATTTT.

The V call is TRBV7-2, the J call TRBJ2-7; 11 nucleotides agree with TRBD2. The trim removed 1 base at V and 9 bases at J, leaving 8 bases unmatched. Looked up from germline, CDR1 is SGHTA and CDR2 is FQGNSA. CDR3 size: 15 residues. The CDR3 spells CASSLELSGRAGQYF. CDR3 in DNA: TGTGCCAGCAGCTTAGAGCTTAGCGGGAGGGCCGGGCAGTACTTC.

This clone was seen a handful of times. The CDR3, as DNA: TGTGCCAGCAGCCCCTCCCAGGGCGGCTACACCTTC. It encodes CASSPSQGGYTF. This chain links TRBV7-8 with TRBJ1-2; tentative D call: TRBD1 (5 bases). Looked up from germline, CDR1 is SGHVS and CDR2 is FQNEAQ. The V gene lost 5 bases and the J gene lost 8 bases, with 12 bases spanning the gap. There are 12 residues in the CDR3.

The V and J genes are TRBV5-8 and TRBJ1-1; 10 bases fit TRBD1. The germline CDR1 and CDR2 sequences are SGHTS and YDEGEE. The CDR3 spans 15 residues. Trimming removed 4 bases from V and 3 bases from J; junction bases left unmatched: 6. The CDR3 reads CASSLGQGRDTEAFF. CDR3 bases: TGTGCCAGCAGCCTGGGACAGGGGAGAGACACTGAAGCTTTCTTT.

CDR3 bases: TGTGCCAGTAACAGGGGGCTTAACTATGGCTACACCTTC. This encodes CASNRGLNYGYTF. The chain uses TRBV19 and TRBJ1-2; 9 bases align to TRBD1. Germline values: CDR1 LNHDA, CDR2 SQIVND (reference sequence). The CDR3 spans 13 residues. With V trimmed by 7 bases and J by 1 base, 1 base remained unmatched.

The J gene is TRBJ2-1, the V gene TRBV2; TRBD2 might be the D (7 bases). Trimming removed 7 bases at V and 1 base at J, with 14 bases between. The length of the CDR3 is 15 residues. Germline V lookup: CDR1 SNHLY, CDR2 FYNNEI. CDR3 in DNA: TGTGCCAGCACCGAGGGGGGGGGTTCCTACAATGAGCAGTTCTTC. This translates into CASTEGGGSYNEQFF. Full variable domain (missing parts from reference TRBV2 and TRBJ2-1): EPEVTQTPSHQVTQMGQEVILRCVPISNHLYFYWYRQILGQKVEFLVSFYNNEISEKSEIFDDQFSVERPDGSNFTLKIRSTKLEDSAMYFCASTEGGGSYNEQFFGPGTRLTVL.

This clone appeared a single time. This chain joins TRBV19 and TRBJ1-2; 11 bases are a match to TRBD1. V lost 5 bases to trimming and J lost 5 bases; unmatched junction nucleotides: 1. CDR3 length: 13 amino acids. The germline gives CDR1 LNHDA, CDR2 SQIVND (reference sequence). The CDR3 loop reads CASSGTGGYGYTF. The DNA for the CDR3 is TGTGCCAGTAGTGGGACAGGGGGATATGGCTACACCTTC. The complete variable domain, with remaining parts taken from reference TRBV19 and TRBJ1-2, reads DGGITQSPKYLFRKEGQNVTLSCEQNLNHDAMYWYRQDPGQGLRLIYYSQIVNDFQKGDIAEGYSVSREKKESFPLTVTSAQKNPTAFYLCASSGTGGYGYTFGSGTRLTVV.

This clone came up once. The J gene is TRBJ1-2, the V gene TRBV7-9; tentative D call: TRBD1 (6 bases). The CDR3 runs to 15 residues. The germline CDR1 and CDR2 sequences are SEHNR and FQNEAQ (reference sequence). Trimming left V 2 bases short and J 10 bases short, with 20 bases between. The CDR3 sequence: CASSLTGQSPGYYTF. The DNA of the CDR3 is TGTGCCAGCAGCTTAACTGGACAGTCCCCCGGGTACTACACCTTC.

This clone was seen once. The chain uses TRBV2 and TRBJ1-2; 7 bases map to TRBD1. Germline lookup yields CDR1 SNHLY and CDR2 FYNNEI. The CDR3 is 13 residues long. V was pared by 3 bases and J by 4 bases, with 2 bases of the junction left unmatched. The CDR3 spells CASSENRGYGYTF. DNA of the CDR3: TGTGCCAGCAGTGAGAACAGGGGCTATGGCTACACCTTC.

The gene calls are TRBV6-5 and TRBJ2-3; 12 nucleotides align to TRBD2. V lost 7 bases, J lost 5 bases, and 7 bases stayed unmatched. The V gene's germline CDR1 is MNHEY and CDR2 SVGAGI. The CDR3 has 15 amino acids. The CDR3 coding sequence is TGTGCCAGCACCCTAGCGGGAGGGAATCAAGATACGCAGTATTTT. Translating it yields CASTLAGGNQDTQYF.

There are a few counts of this clone. The chain carries TRBV11-2 and TRBJ2-6; TRBD1 matches 9 bases. The CDR3 has 15 amino acids. Germline values: CDR1 SGHAT, CDR2 FQNNGV. Losses at the gene ends were 5 bases for V and 4 bases for J; bases not matched to a gene: 3. The CDR3 is CASSPQGAGANVLTF. The CDR3 region has the DNA TGTGCCAGCAGCCCACAGGGGGCGGGGGCCAACGTCCTGACTTTC.

The chain joins TRBV28 to TRBJ1-1; 8 bases fit TRBD1. CDR1 and CDR2 from the germline V gene are MDHEN and SYDVKM. J gave up 4 bases and V 11 bases, and 6 bases lay outside the gene matches. This CDR3 comprises 12 residues. The DNA of the CDR3 is TGTGCCGCCAGGGGGCAAAGCACTGAAGCTTTCTTT. It encodes CAARGQSTEAFF.

This clone was seen just once. This chain uses TRBV3-1 (or the pseudogene TRBV3-2) with TRBJ2-1; 10 bases match TRBD2. With 0 bases clipped from V and 11 bases from J, the junction kept 4 bases outside the gene matches. CDR3 length: 14 residues. The germline CDR1 and CDR2 sequences are LGHDT and YNNKEL (reference sequence). This chain's CDR3 is CASSQDEREGQQFF. Here the CDR3 DNA reads TGTGCCAGCAGCCAAGATGAGCGGGAGGGCCAGCAGTTCTTC.

On this clone itself: Other DNA variants within this sample encode the same CDR3. The chain combines TRBV2 with TRBJ1-3; possible D gene TRBD1, 5 bases. Germline CDR1 reads SNHLY; CDR2 reads FYNNEI. V was clipped by 4 bases and J by 0 bases, with 7 bases between them. CDR3 size: 14 residues. CDR3 sequence reads: CASSGRGSGNTIYF. CDR3 DNA: TGTGCCAGCAGTGGAAGGGGCTCTGGAAACACCATATATTTT.

This clone has just a few counts. This chain connects TRBV16 to TRBJ1-1; D remains unclear. CDR3 size: 13 residues. Germline V gene sequence: CDR1 KGHSY, CDR2 FQNENV. Trimming took 0 bases from V and 8 from J, leaving 10 bases between them. CDR3 region: CASSQSSQVEAFF. DNA for the CDR3: TGTGCCAGCAGCCAATCGTCTCAGGTAGAAGCTTTCTTT.

The table lists this clone with a few counts. V gene TRBV7-2 combines with J gene TRBJ1-5, with 9 bases that match TRBD1. Germline values: CDR1 SGHTA, CDR2 FQGNSA. The CDR3 runs to 14 residues. With 5 bases clipped from V and 9 bases from J, the junction kept 8 bases outside the gene matches. CDR3 loop: CASSQGTGKSPQHF. The CDR3 nucleotides read TGTGCCAGCAGCCAAGGGACAGGGAAATCGCCCCAGCATTTT.

The chain employs TRBV7-9 and TRBJ1-5, with D unclear. The germline gives CDR1 SEHNR, CDR2 FQNEAQ (reference sequence). The V end lost 4 bases, the J end lost 5 bases, and 9 bases lay between the germline ends. The CDR3 has 13 residues. CDR3 amino acids: CASSSDGDQPQHF. The DNA of the CDR3 is TGTGCCAGCAGCTCGGACGGGGATCAGCCCCAGCATTTT.

On this clone: Relative to the germline gene, one junction end is altered; a read error may explain this. The gene calls are TRBV7-7 and TRBJ2-5; D may be TRBD2 (6 bases). The CDR3 is 15 amino acids. Looked up from germline, CDR1 is SSHAT and CDR2 is FNYEAQ (reference sequence). For the CDR3, the DNA is TGTGCTAGCAGCTTCGGGACCATGGGGGGAGAGACCCAGTACTTC. Protein sequence: CASSFGTMGGETQYF.